Listed below are T cell receptor beta chains from one sample, sequenced in a study of blood T cells in healthy people across ages. TCRdb analysed the 5' RACE reads with MiXCR anew, one entry per CDR3 protein. The sample has about 970,000 distinct CDR3 sequences; roughly 47% are singletons. The sample consisted of blood. These receptor sequences come from a woman aged 55-69 years in good health. Both conserved end residues are part of each CDR3. The order of the fields is V gene, J gene, CDR3 length, CDR3 protein.

>TRBV3-1|TRBJ1-6|15
CASSHSGVVNSPLHF
>TRBV4-1|TRBJ2-1|16
CASSPRLAGGPYEQFF
>TRBV20-1|TRBJ2-3|13
CSARDYITDTQYF
>TRBV20-1|TRBJ2-3|17
CSARDRLAVRRADTQYF
>TRBV4-1|TRBJ2-3|15
CASSQVLAGVDTQYF
>TRBV11-2|TRBJ2-1|15
CASSEERESFYEQFF
>TRBV28|TRBJ2-7|16
CASSWGTGGITYEQYF
>TRBV2|TRBJ2-7|14
CASSEGRNGYEQYF
>TRBV20-1|TRBJ2-5|14
CSARQSSGGGTQYF
>TRBV7-9|.|16
CASSPRGQTPYNEQYF
>TRBV6-1|TRBJ2-7|17
CASTISIDRRNYYEQYF
>TRBV7-2|TRBJ2-3|12
CASRLREDTQYF
>TRBV20-1|TRBJ1-4|15
CSARAPPAHNEKLFF
>TRBV29-1|TRBJ2-2|16
CSVWGMAQTNTGELFF
>TRBV7-9|TRBJ2-7|14
CASSPRPGQDEQYF
>TRBV29-1|TRBJ2-7|14
CSIELTGPRYEQYF
>TRBV3-1|TRBJ2-6|14
CASSQDWGTNVLTF
>TRBV6-5|TRBJ2-7|16
CASSYSGGESSYEQYF
>TRBV7-9|TRBJ2-1|12
CASSGTYNEQFF
>TRBV20-1|.|16
CSARDMKDQASKTQYF
>TRBV2|TRBJ2-3|14
CASRVKTGLDTQYF
>TRBV4-1|TRBJ2-2|17
CASSQGPQGLRAGELFF
>TRBV2|TRBJ1-5|15
CASTDRYYSNQPQHF
>TRBV11-3|TRBJ2-5|16
CASSFGRGQKEETQYF
>TRBV4-2|TRBJ2-4|17
CASSREGWRAAKNIQYF
>TRBV5-1|TRBJ1-5|15
CASSHDGGSGQPQHF
>TRBV7-2|TRBJ2-7|14
CASSLAEGATEQYF
>TRBV2|TRBJ2-3|15
CASSESAPEVNTQYF
>TRBV6-2/TRBV6-3|TRBJ2-7|15
CASRKTSRMIYEQYF
>TRBV18|TRBJ2-3|15
CASSPIAGGTDTQYF
>TRBV5-6|TRBJ2-3|15
CASSFRARYSDTQYF
>TRBV5-1|.|15
CAGSTDRGHLYEQYF
>TRBV7-2|TRBJ2-3|17
CASSLGVGSGITDTQYF
>TRBV7-2|TRBJ1-2|13
CASTFGARDGYTF
>TRBV20-1|TRBJ2-1|16
CSASTLGQGTYNEQFF
>TRBV5-1|TRBJ2-7|14
CASSFRDRGYEQYF
>TRBV4-1|TRBJ2-4|15
CASSQGLGIQNIQYF
>TRBV5-1|TRBJ1-2|14
CASSRQGQSYGYTF
>TRBV29-1|TRBJ2-5|14
CSARTGGAALTQYF
>TRBV7-2|TRBJ2-5|14
CASSLFLPLETQYF
>TRBV20-1|TRBJ2-1|13
CSARDRWAREQFF
>TRBV27|TRBJ1-5|14
CASSLWRGNQPQHF
>TRBV6-6|TRBJ1-5|13
CASRGTANQPQHF
>TRBV12-3/TRBV12-4|TRBJ2-7|15
CASSVATSAVDEQYF
>TRBV6-1|TRBJ2-7|13
CASQLLGGYEQYF